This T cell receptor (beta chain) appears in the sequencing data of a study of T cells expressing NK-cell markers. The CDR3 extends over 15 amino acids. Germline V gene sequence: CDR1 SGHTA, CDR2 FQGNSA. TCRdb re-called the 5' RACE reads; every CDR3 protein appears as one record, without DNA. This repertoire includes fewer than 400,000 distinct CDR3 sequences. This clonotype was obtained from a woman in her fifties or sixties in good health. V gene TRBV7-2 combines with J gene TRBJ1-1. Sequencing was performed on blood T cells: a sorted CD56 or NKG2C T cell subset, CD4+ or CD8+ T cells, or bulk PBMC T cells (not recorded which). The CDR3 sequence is CASRVSVTANTEAFF.